The 27 T cell receptor beta chains below all came from one sample that was sequenced in a study of cytomegalovirus exposure and HLA in healthy donors. The PCR was carried out with 60 Vbeta primers and 13 Jbeta primers. TCRdb's copy holds only in-frame clones and misses some; the assay was immunoSEQ multiplex PCR. The sample lists approximately 120,000 clones, approximately 78% occurring once. The specimen sequenced was PBMCs. These receptors were obtained from a woman in her thirties in good health and CMV-seronegative.

The chain links TRBV4-2 to TRBJ2-2; 7 bases align to TRBD1. Germline lookup yields CDR1 LGHNA and CDR2 YNFKEQ. This CDR3 is 15 amino acids long. V was pared by 6 bases and J by 0 bases, with 4 bases of the junction left unmatched. The CDR3: CASRTGRTNTGELFF. For the CDR3, the DNA is TGTGCCAGCAGGACAGGGAGAACGAACACCGGGGAGCTGTTTTTT.

The CDR3 DNA is TGTGCCAGCAGCTTCGGACTAGCGGTCTACAATGAGCAGTTCTTC. Amino acids: CASSFGLAVYNEQFF. This sequence joins TRBV7-3 and TRBJ2-1; 10 bases align to TRBD2. The length of the CDR3 is 15 residues. The J segment lost 3 bases and the V segment lost 3 bases, leaving 2 bases of the junction unmatched. Per the germline V gene, CDR1 is SGHTA and CDR2 is FQGTGA. Full variable domain (outside the CDR3, taken from reference TRBV7-3 and TRBJ2-1): GAGVSQTPSNKVTEKGKYVELRCDPISGHTALYWYRQSLGQGPEFLIYFQGTGAADDSGLPNDRFFAVRPEGSVSTLKIQRTERGDSAVYLCASSFGLAVYNEQFFGPGTRLTVL.

The chain recombines TRBV2 with TRBJ2-7, with TRBD2 matching over 8 bases. The CDR3 is made up of 17 amino acids. V gave up 6 bases and J gave up 2 bases; unmatched junction bases: 15. The germline V gene has CDR1 SNHLY and CDR2 FYNNEI. CDR3 nucleotide sequence: TGTGCCAGCAGCCTGAGCTCCAGCGGGAGAACAACCTACGAGCAGTACTTC. Amino acids: CASSLSSSGRTTYEQYF.

V is TRBV2 and J is TRBJ2-1; 7 bases fit TRBD2. This CDR3 has 14 amino acids. Germline CDR1 reads SNHLY; CDR2 reads FYNNEI. Trimming cost V 0 bases and J 7 bases; bases outside gene matches: 3. The CDR3 loop reads CASSEAGRGNEQFF. The CDR3 nucleotides are TGTGCCAGCAGTGAAGCGGGGCGGGGGAATGAGCAGTTCTTC.

The gene calls are TRBV18 and TRBJ1-1; D is perhaps TRBD1 (6 bases). The CDR3 runs 15 residues. Trimming pared 2 bases from V and 1 base from J, leaving 11 bases between. Germline lookup yields CDR1 KGHSH and CDR2 LQKENI. The CDR3 spells CASSPSGVGNTEAFF. CDR3 DNA sequence: TGTGCCAGCTCACCATCAGGGGTTGGGAACACTGAAGCTTTCTTT. Drawing the rest from reference TRBV18 and TRBJ1-1, the complete variable domain is NAGVMQNPRHLVRRRGQEARLRCSPMKGHSHVYWYRQLPEEGLKFMVYLQKENIIDESGMPKERFSAEFPKEGPSILRIQQVVRGDSAAYFCASSPSGVGNTEAFFGQGTRLTVV.

The rearrangement links TRBV4-1 to TRBJ1-2; possible D gene TRBD1, 6 bases. CDR1 is MGHRA, CDR2 YSYEKL, per germline. V lost 1 base, J lost 4 bases, and 10 bases lay in between. CDR3 size: 14 residues. The CDR3 DNA reads TGCGCCAGCAGCCAAGCCGGACAGACCTATGGCTACACCTTC. Translation: CASSQAGQTYGYTF.

The genes are TRBV19 and TRBJ2-7, with D unresolved. The CDR3 is 12 residues long. V was cut by 10 bases and J by 4 bases, with 14 bases left in between. The germline gives CDR1 LNHDA, CDR2 SQIVND (reference sequence). This chain's CDR3 is CATRGVTYEQYF. For the CDR3, the DNA is TGTGCCACCCGAGGCGTTACTTACGAGCAGTACTTC. Based on the CDR3 plus reference TRBV19 and TRBJ2-7, the full variable domain is DGGITQSPKYLFRKEGQNVTLSCEQNLNHDAMYWYRQDPGQGLRLIYYSQIVNDFQKGDIAEGYSVSREKKESFPLTVTSAQKNPTAFYLCATRGVTYEQYFGPGTRLTVT.

The J gene is TRBJ2-5, the V gene TRBV6-1; TRBD2 might be the D (6 bases). Trimming took 4 bases from V and 6 from J, leaving 18 bases between them. CDR1 and CDR2 (germline): MNHNS, SASEGT. The CDR3 sequence is 15 residues long. The CDR3 loop is CASSAPGTPPKTQYF. The DNA for the CDR3 is TGTGCCAGCAGTGCCCCCGGGACTCCACCAAAGACCCAGTACTTC.

This chain uses TRBV6-5 with TRBJ1-2; the match to TRBD1 covers 7 bases. Germline CDR1 reads MNHEY; CDR2 reads SVGAGI. The J segment lost 6 bases and the V segment lost 7 bases, leaving 5 bases of the junction unmatched. The CDR3 is 12 residues long. The CDR3 DNA is TGTGCCAGCACCGACAGGGTGCATGGCTACACCTTC. Translation: CASTDRVHGYTF.

This chain uses TRBV30 with TRBJ1-4, with 7 positions matching TRBD1. V lost 5 bases, J lost 5 bases, and 8 bases stayed unmatched. The CDR3 totals 14 residues. Germline V gene lookup returns CDR1 GTSNPN and CDR2 SVGIG (reference sequence). CDR3 DNA: TGTGCCTGGGGGGTCCGGGACAGAAATGAAAAACTGTTTTTT. Encoded protein: CAWGVRDRNEKLFF. Looking up the rest from reference TRBV30 and TRBJ1-4 gives the full variable domain: SQTIHQWPATLVQPVGSPLSLECTVEGTSNPNLYWYRQAAGRGLQLLFYSVGIGQISSEVPQNLSASRPQDRQFILSSKKLLLSDSGFYLCAWGVRDRNEKLFFGSGTQLSVL.

This sequence joins TRBV2 and TRBJ1-2, with D tentatively TRBD1 (5 bases). There are 11 residues in the CDR3. The ends were cut back, 6 bases at V and 5 bases at J, with 7 bases in the middle. In germline, CDR1 is SNHLY, CDR2 FYNNEI. CDR3 residues: CASRQGYGYTF. In DNA form, the CDR3 reads TGTGCCAGCAGGCAGGGTTATGGCTACACCTTC.

The chain joins TRBV11-2 to TRBJ1-2, with D perhaps matching TRBD1 (6 bases). The CDR3 has 15 amino acids. V dropped 1 base and J dropped 8 bases, with 17 bases sitting between them. Looked up from germline, CDR1 is SGHAT and CDR2 is FQNNGV. CDR3 in amino acids: CASSLVVQGRDGYTF. CDR3 coding DNA: TGTGCCAGCAGCTTAGTGGTCCAGGGGAGGGACGGCTACACCTTC.

This clone turned up a few times. V is TRBV7-9 and J is TRBJ2-3; D is unresolved. This CDR3 has 13 residues. The germline V gene has CDR1 SEHNR and CDR2 FQNEAQ (reference sequence). Trimming removed 6 bases at V and 0 bases at J, with 7 bases between. CDR3 in amino acids: CASRSESTDTQYF. CDR3 DNA: TGTGCCAGCAGGTCAGAAAGCACAGATACGCAGTATTTT.

The CDR3 DNA is TGCGCCAGCAGCTGGAGGGTCGAACCTAGCACAGATACGCAGTATTTT. Translation: CASSWRVEPSTDTQYF. The chain links TRBV5-1 to TRBJ2-3; perhaps TRBD2 as D (6 bases). Between the trimmed V and J ends, which lost 3 bases and 0 bases, there was a span of 14 bases. The CDR3 contains 16 residues. The germline gives CDR1 SGHRS, CDR2 YFSETQ.

This sequence joins TRBV5-8 and TRBJ1-1; a possible D gene is TRBD1 (5 bases). CDR1 is SGHTS, CDR2 YDEGEE, per germline. V was cut by 0 bases and J by 9 bases, with 12 bases left in between. The CDR3 has 13 residues. DNA for the CDR3: TGTGCCAGCAGCTTGGGGGGGAGGAGTAAAGCTTTCTTT. It is translated as CASSLGGRSKAFF.

The CDR3 DNA follows: TGTGCCCACCAGGGTAAGTCTGGAAACACCATATATTTT. Translating it yields CAHQGKSGNTIYF. The chain uses TRBV19 and TRBJ1-3, with D tentatively TRBD1 (5 bases). Trimming left V 11 bases short and J 1 base short, with 12 bases between. This CDR3 is 13 amino acids long. Germline V gene lookup returns CDR1 LNHDA and CDR2 SQIVND (reference sequence).

The V and J genes are TRBV9 and TRBJ2-7; D perhaps matches TRBD2 (5 bases). The germline V gene encodes CDR1 SGDLS and CDR2 YYNGEE. The ends were cut back, 0 bases at V and 2 bases at J, with 12 bases in the middle. This CDR3 is 15 amino acids long. CDR3 sequence reads: CASSVEGSGPYEQYF. CDR3 sequence (DNA): TGTGCCAGCAGCGTAGAAGGGAGCGGCCCCTACGAGCAGTACTTC. Variable domain in full (rest from reference TRBV9 and TRBJ2-7): DSGVTQTPKHLITATGQRVTLRCSPRSGDLSVYWYQQSLDQGLQFLIQYYNGEERAKGNILERFSAQQFPDLHSELNLSSLELGDSALYFCASSVEGSGPYEQYFGPGTRLTVT.

The V gene is TRBV11-2, the J gene TRBJ1-3; D not certain. The germline V gene encodes CDR1 SGHAT and CDR2 FQNNGV. Trimming left V 1 base short and J 0 bases short, with 4 bases between. The CDR3 has 14 residues. The CDR3 protein is CASSLASSGNTIYF. Here the CDR3 DNA reads TGTGCCAGCAGCTTAGCCAGCTCTGGAAACACCATATATTTT.

The sample holds a few counts of this clone. The chain employs TRBV19 and TRBJ1-5; D is possibly TRBD1 (6 bases). Germline-derived CDR1 and CDR2 are LNHDA and SQIVND (reference sequence). With 5 bases removed from V and 2 bases from J, the gap between germline ends came to 13 bases. The CDR3 runs 15 residues. The CDR3 bases are TGTGCCAGTAGTTCAGGGGCGGGGGGCAATCAGCCCCAGCATTTT. This sequence encodes CASSSGAGGNQPQHF.

The J gene is TRBJ2-6, the V gene TRBV5-4, with 7 bases identical to TRBD1. Unmatched junction bases numbered 13, after V lost 1 base and J lost 0 bases. Germline loops: CDR1 SGHNT, CDR2 YYREEE (reference sequence). The CDR3 is 20 amino acids. This CDR3 reads CASSLYPHPGQNSGANVLTF. CDR3 nucleotides: TGTGCCAGCAGCTTGTACCCCCACCCGGGACAGAACTCTGGGGCCAACGTCCTGACTTTC.

V and J are TRBV5-1 and TRBJ1-2; D uncertain. The CDR3 has 14 residues. V lost 5 bases to trimming and J lost 2 bases, with 13 bases between them. Germline V CDR1 and CDR2: SGHRS, YFSETQ. The CDR3 sequence: CASSPARGNYGYTF. CDR3 DNA: TGCGCCAGCAGTCCCGCGCGGGGAAACTATGGCTACACCTTC.

This clone was found a few times. The chain joins TRBV11-1 to TRBJ2-1, with TRBD1 matching over 7 bases. With V trimmed by 5 bases and J by 7 bases, 14 bases remained unmatched. This CDR3 region has 16 residues. Germline V CDR1 and CDR2: SGHAT, FQDESV (reference sequence). Here the CDR3 reads CASSISPGQPWNEQFF. The CDR3 nucleotides are TGTGCCAGCAGCATCAGTCCGGGACAGCCTTGGAATGAGCAGTTCTTC.

The CDR3 reads CASSPSGGDTQYF. The CDR3 region has the DNA TGTGCCAGCAGCCCTAGCGGGGGGGATACGCAGTATTTT. The J gene is TRBJ2-3, the V gene TRBV11-2; 11 nucleotides line up with TRBD2. The V gene's germline CDR1 is SGHAT and CDR2 FQNNGV. CDR3 size: 13 residues. Unmatched junction bases numbered 1, after V lost 5 bases and J lost 6 bases.

The J gene is TRBJ2-1, the V gene TRBV19, with 14 bases matching TRBD2. Germline V CDR1 and CDR2: LNHDA, SQIVND (reference sequence). This CDR3 region has 16 residues. V shed 3 bases and J 10 bases; nucleotides not matched to a gene: 8. CDR3 in amino acids: CASSMLGLAGVGEQFF. The CDR3 DNA reads TGTGCCAGTAGTATGTTGGGACTAGCGGGAGTAGGAGAGCAGTTCTTC. Looking up the rest from reference TRBV19 and TRBJ2-1 gives the full variable domain: DGGITQSPKYLFRKEGQNVTLSCEQNLNHDAMYWYRQDPGQGLRLIYYSQIVNDFQKGDIAEGYSVSREKKESFPLTVTSAQKNPTAFYLCASSMLGLAGVGEQFFGPGTRLTVL.

The gene calls are TRBV7-3 and TRBJ1-2, with D perhaps TRBD1 (5 bases). Germline V gene sequence: CDR1 SGHTA, CDR2 FQGTGA. Trimming stripped 5 bases from V and 8 bases from J, with 15 bases between. The CDR3 is 13 residues long. This chain's CDR3 is CASSQGKGFGYTF. As DNA, the CDR3 is TGTGCCAGCAGCCAAGGGAAGGGGTTCGGCTACACCTTC.

The rearrangement joins TRBV18 to TRBJ1-3; TRBD1 is a possible D gene (6 bases). The CDR3 has 15 amino acids. V lost 2 bases and J lost 2, with 10 bases in between. Germline-derived CDR1 and CDR2 are KGHSH and LQKENI. Here the CDR3 reads CASSPGSGAGNTIYF. The CDR3 DNA reads TGTGCCAGCTCACCAGGTTCAGGGGCTGGAAACACCATATATTTT.

The chain recombines TRBV11-3 with TRBJ1-2, with 7 nucleotides matching TRBD1. V dropped 8 bases and J dropped 14; count of bases not matched to a gene: 14. Germline V gene sequence: CDR1 SGHNT, CDR2 YENEEA. The CDR3 loop spans 12 amino acids. The CDR3 nucleotides read TGTGCCAGCGGCCGACAGGGCTCGGGCCCTACCTTC. Protein: CASGRQGSGPTF.